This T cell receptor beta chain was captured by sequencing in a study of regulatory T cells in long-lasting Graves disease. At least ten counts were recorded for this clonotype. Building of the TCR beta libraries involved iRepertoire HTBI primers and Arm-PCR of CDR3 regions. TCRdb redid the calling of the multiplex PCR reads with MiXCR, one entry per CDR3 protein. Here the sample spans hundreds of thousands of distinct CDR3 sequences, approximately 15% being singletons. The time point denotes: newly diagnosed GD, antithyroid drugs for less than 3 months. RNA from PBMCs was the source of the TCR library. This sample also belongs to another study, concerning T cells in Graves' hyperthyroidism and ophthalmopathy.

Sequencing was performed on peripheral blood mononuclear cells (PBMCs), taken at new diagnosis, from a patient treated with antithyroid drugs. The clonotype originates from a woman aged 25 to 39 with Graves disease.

CDR3 coding DNA: TGTGCCAGCAGCTTAAGCCAGGGACTAACAATCACAGATACGCAGTATTTT. Translation: CASSLSQGLTITDTQYF. This chain links TRBV7-9 with TRBJ2-3, with TRBD2 identical over 7 bases. V lost 2 bases and J lost 2; bases outside the gene matches: 10. Germline-derived CDR1 and CDR2 are SEHNR and FQNEAQ (reference sequence). This CDR3 spans 17 amino acids.